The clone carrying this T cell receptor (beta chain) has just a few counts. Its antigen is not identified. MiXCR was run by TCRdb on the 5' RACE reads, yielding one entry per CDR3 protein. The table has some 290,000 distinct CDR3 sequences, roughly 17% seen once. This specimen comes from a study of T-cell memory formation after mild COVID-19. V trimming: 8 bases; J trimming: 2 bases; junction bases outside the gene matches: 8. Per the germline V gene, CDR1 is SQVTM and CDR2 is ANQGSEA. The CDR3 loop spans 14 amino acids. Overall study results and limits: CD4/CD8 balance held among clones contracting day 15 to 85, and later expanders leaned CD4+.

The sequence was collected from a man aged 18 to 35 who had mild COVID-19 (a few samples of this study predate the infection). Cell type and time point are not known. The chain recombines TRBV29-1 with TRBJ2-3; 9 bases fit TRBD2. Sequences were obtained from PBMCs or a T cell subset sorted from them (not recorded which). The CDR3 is CSLDSGRPTDTQYF. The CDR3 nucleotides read TGCAGCCTAGATAGCGGGAGACCCACAGATACGCAGTATTTT.